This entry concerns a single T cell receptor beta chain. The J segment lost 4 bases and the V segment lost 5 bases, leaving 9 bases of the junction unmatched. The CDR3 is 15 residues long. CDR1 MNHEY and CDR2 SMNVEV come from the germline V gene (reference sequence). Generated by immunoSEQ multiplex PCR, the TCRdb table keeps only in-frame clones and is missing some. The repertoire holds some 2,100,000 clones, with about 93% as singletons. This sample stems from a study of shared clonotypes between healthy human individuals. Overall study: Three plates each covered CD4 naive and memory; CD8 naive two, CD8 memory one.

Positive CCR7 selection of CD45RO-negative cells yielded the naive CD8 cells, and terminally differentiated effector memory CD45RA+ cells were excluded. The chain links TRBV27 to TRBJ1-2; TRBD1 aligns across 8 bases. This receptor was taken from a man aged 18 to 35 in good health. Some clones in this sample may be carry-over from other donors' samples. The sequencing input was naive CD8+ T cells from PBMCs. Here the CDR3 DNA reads TGTGCCAGCAGTATTCAGGGGGCCGATTCCTATGGCTACACCTTC. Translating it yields CASSIQGADSYGYTF.